A single sample gave rise to the 27 T cell receptor beta chains below, sequenced in a study of T cells in Graves' hyperthyroidism and ophthalmopathy. TCR beta CDR3 sequences were amplified from RNA transcripts. First-round RT-PCR with HTBI primers amplified the TCR CDR3 region. TCRdb fed the multiplex PCR reads into MiXCR, producing one record per CDR3 protein. Among 500,000 to 800,000 distinct CDR3 sequences listed, roughly 45% were seen once. Sequencing input: peripheral blood or thyroid tissue (not recorded which). These receptor sequences come from an adult man with Graves' disease, either hyperthyroidism or ophthalmopathy (not recorded which).

This clonotype was counted between two and nine times. The genes are TRBV11-2 and TRBJ2-5; TRBD1 agrees at 9 bases. Unmatched junction bases numbered 8, after V lost 5 bases and J lost 1 base. The CDR3 covers 16 residues. Germline V lookup: CDR1 SGHAT, CDR2 FQNNGV. The DNA of the CDR3 is TGTGCCAGCAGCCACCGGGACAGGGCTCTCCAAGAGACCCAGTACTTC. Translation: CASSHRDRALQETQYF.

The chain links TRBV2 to TRBJ1-5, with D unclear. The CDR3 runs to 12 residues. Trimming cost V 5 bases and J 7 bases, with 9 bases left between them. Germline CDR1 reads SNHLY; CDR2 reads FYNNEI. CDR3 loop: CASSLIRQPQHF. DNA for the CDR3: TGTGCCAGCAGTTTAATCAGGCAGCCCCAGCATTTT. The full variable domain, rest sourced from reference TRBV2 and TRBJ1-5, is EPEVTQTPSHQVTQMGQEVILRCVPISNHLYFYWYRQILGQKVEFLVSFYNNEISEKSEIFDDQFSVERPDGSNFTLKIRSTKLEDSAMYFCASSLIRQPQHFGDGTRLSIL.

This chain joins TRBV6-4 and TRBJ2-5; D tentatively fits TRBD1 or TRBD2 (6 bases each). This CDR3 region has 13 residues. From germline, CDR1 is MRHNA and CDR2 SNTAGT. Trimming pared 2 bases from V and 11 bases from J, leaving 15 bases between. Here the CDR3 DNA reads TGTGCCAGCAGTGACAGGGTGGGCGGGACACAGTACTTC. Translation: CASSDRVGGTQYF.

This clonotype was detected only a few times. The V gene is TRBV9, the J gene TRBJ2-5, with D possibly TRBD2 on 5 matching bases. CDR1 and CDR2 (germline): SGDLS, YYNGEE. CDR3 length: 15 amino acids. V lost 5 bases, J lost 1 base, and 15 bases lay in between. CDR3 sequence (DNA): TGTGCCAGCAGTTACTCGAGGGCAGGCCAAGAGACCCAGTACTTC. Its protein is CASSYSRAGQETQYF.

This clonotype was seen more than once but under ten times. A much more abundant neighbour one base away suggests this may be a read error. The DNA for the CDR3 is TGCAGCGTTTACGACAGGGAGAAATCTAACTATGGCTACACCTTC. Its translation is CSVYDREKSNYGYTF. The chain carries TRBV29-1 and TRBJ1-2; TRBD1 matches at 7 bases. CDR1 and CDR2 from the germline V gene are SQVTM and ANQGSEA. The CDR3 extends over 15 amino acids. V gave up 5 bases and J gave up 0 bases; unmatched junction bases: 9. The full variable domain, in which reference TRBV29-1 and TRBJ1-2 provide the parts outside the CDR3, is SAVISQKPSRDICQRGTSLTIQCQVDSQVTMMFWYRQQPGQSLTLIATANQGSEATYESGFVIDKFPISRPNLTFSTLTVSNMSPEDSSIYLCSVYDREKSNYGYTFGSGTRLTVV.

This rearrangement joins TRBV9 to TRBJ1-2; maybe TRBD1 (5 bases). The CDR3 is 14 amino acids. Germline V lookup: CDR1 SGDLS, CDR2 YYNGEE. V lost 0 bases, J lost 4 bases, and 10 bases lay in between. This CDR3 is CASSVEGTAYGYTF. CDR3 nucleotide sequence: TGTGCCAGCAGCGTAGAGGGGACGGCCTATGGCTACACCTTC. Full variable domain (outside the CDR3, taken from reference TRBV9 and TRBJ1-2): DSGVTQTPKHLITATGQRVTLRCSPRSGDLSVYWYQQSLDQGLQFLIQYYNGEERAKGNILERFSAQQFPDLHSELNLSSLELGDSALYFCASSVEGTAYGYTFGSGTRLTVV.

This clonotype was observed a few times. The chain is built from TRBV12-3 or TRBV12-4 and TRBJ1-3; D is possibly TRBD1 (5 bases). Trimming stripped 6 bases from V and 5 bases from J, with 11 bases between. The CDR3 loop spans 13 amino acids. The CDR3 coding sequence is TGTGCCAGCAGGCTGACAGAGCGAAACACCATATATTTT. It encodes CASRLTERNTIYF.

With respect to this clonotype: With a much larger clone just one base away, this may be a read error. The V and J genes are TRBV29-1 and TRBJ2-7, with 8 bases lining up with TRBD1. The CDR3 sequence is 12 residues long. Germline V gives CDR1 SQVTM, CDR2 ANQGSEA. The CDR3 bases are TGCAACGTTGAAGGGACAGGCTACGAGCAGTACTTC. The encoded protein is CNVEGTGYEQYF.

The chain joins TRBV20-1 to TRBJ1-2, with 7 bases aligning to TRBD1. Trimming removed 5 bases from V and 4 bases from J; junction bases left unmatched: 10. The CDR3 length is 14 residues. The germline CDR1 and CDR2 sequences are DFQATT and SNEGSKA (reference sequence). The CDR3 bases are TGCAGTGCTTCTGACAGGGTGGATAGCTATGGCTACACCTTC. Protein product: CSASDRVDSYGYTF.

This clonotype has just a few counts. The rearrangement links TRBV20-1 to TRBJ2-7, with D unclear. V dropped 1 base and J dropped 4 bases, with 8 bases sitting between them. In germline, CDR1 is DFQATT, CDR2 SNEGSKA (reference sequence). The CDR3 has 12 amino acids. This chain's CDR3 is CSARGLVYEQYF. Written as DNA, the CDR3 is TGCAGTGCTAGAGGGCTAGTGTACGAGCAGTACTTC.

This clonotype showed up just a few times. The gene calls are TRBV7-9 and TRBJ1-1; D gene ambiguous. The CDR3 extends over 14 amino acids. Germline V CDR1 and CDR2: SEHNR, FQNEAQ (reference sequence). The ends were cut back, 3 bases at V and 3 bases at J, with 11 bases in the middle. The CDR3 here is CASSLFRADTEAFF. The CDR3 DNA follows: TGTGCCAGCAGCTTGTTTAGGGCAGACACTGAAGCTTTCTTT.

This clonotype was recorded a few times. This chain connects TRBV7-2 to TRBJ2-2, with D perhaps given as TRBD1 or TRBD2 (5 bases each). Trimming cost V 4 bases and J 4 bases, with 7 bases left between them. This CDR3 has 13 residues. Germline assignment: CDR1 SGHTA and CDR2 FQGNSA. The CDR3 nucleotides read TGTGCCAGCAGCTGGGGGTTCACCGGGGAGCTGTTTTTT. Translating gives CASSWGFTGELFF.

Note on this clonotype: One end of the junction is discordant with germline, which a read error may explain. The chain carries TRBV10-2 and TRBJ1-5; D not resolved. Germline CDR1 is WSHSY and CDR2 is SAAADI. The CDR3 is made up of 15 amino acids. CDR3 residues: CASSYSSGQVLPQHF. The CDR3 nucleotides are TGTGCCAGCAGTTACTCGAGCGGCCAAGTTTTGCCCCAGCATTTT.

Turning to this clonotype: This may come from a read error, since a much larger clone is one base off. The J gene is TRBJ1-1, the V gene TRBV2; D not resolved. The CDR3 contains 10 residues. CDR1 and CDR2 (germline): SNHLY, FYNNEI. Between the trimmed V and J ends, which lost 4 bases and 10 bases, there was a span of 7 bases. The CDR3 loop reads CASSGAGAFF. The CDR3 nucleotides read TGTGCCAGCAGTGGGGCGGGAGCTTTCTTT.

Notes on this clonotype: This may come from a read error, since a much larger clone is one base off. This rearrangement joins TRBV20-1 to TRBJ2-7; either TRBD1 or TRBD2 may supply D (6 bases each). The CDR3 totals 12 residues. In germline, CDR1 is DFQATT, CDR2 SNEGSKA (reference sequence). The CDR3 nucleotides are TGCAGTGCTAGACGACAGGACTACCAGCAGTACTTC. Translating gives CSARRQDYQQYF.

This clonotype was detected ten times or more. This sequence joins TRBV12-3 or TRBV12-4 and TRBJ1-5, with 11 bases identical to TRBD1. The CDR3 has 13 amino acids. V lost 6 bases to trimming and J lost 7 bases; unmatched junction nucleotides: 2. CDR3 DNA sequence: TGTGCCAGCAGGGGACAGGGGGTCCAGCCCCAGCATTTT. Its translation: CASRGQGVQPQHF.

The chain uses TRBV10-3 and TRBJ1-6, with 10 bases fitting TRBD1. Germline CDR1 reads ENHRY; CDR2 reads SYGVKD. Trimming took 8 bases from V and 8 from J; bases not matched to a gene: 6. This CDR3 is 14 amino acids long. CDR3 bases: TGTGCCATCCGCGGGGGGACAGGGGATTCACCCCTCCACTTT. It yields the protein CAIRGGTGDSPLHF.

This clonotype was counted at least ten times. This rearrangement joins TRBV15 to TRBJ1-1, with unresolved D. Germline V gene lookup returns CDR1 LNHNV and CDR2 YYDKDF (reference sequence). This CDR3 contains 15 residues. V gave up 7 bases and J gave up 1 base, with 16 bases separating them. For the CDR3, the DNA is TGTGCCACCATCCTTTCGACACGAGGGAACACTGAAGCTTTCTTT. This gives the protein CATILSTRGNTEAFF.

As for this clonotype: A much larger clone lies a single base off, so this may be a read error. This chain joins TRBV2 and TRBJ1-4; D is possibly TRBD1 (5 bases). Germline V gene data show CDR1 as SNHLY and CDR2 as FYNNEI. The CDR3 sequence is 14 residues long. The CDR3 spells CASNRDGSNEELFF. CDR3 DNA sequence: TGTGCCAGTAACCGGGACGGCAGTAATGAAGAACTGTTTTTT.

The chain carries TRBV20-1 and TRBJ2-5; D is perhaps TRBD1 or TRBD2 (6 bases each). CDR1 and CDR2 (germline): DFQATT, SNEGSKA (reference sequence). V was cut by 0 bases and J by 4 bases, with 15 bases left in between. The CDR3 runs 15 residues. Here the CDR3 reads CSARDLTGGSETQYF. The CDR3 DNA is TGCAGTGCTAGAGATTTAACCGGGGGCTCAGAGACCCAGTACTTC.

This rearrangement joins TRBV29-1 to TRBJ1-4, with 8 bases fitting TRBD1. Germline V gene data show CDR1 as SQVTM and CDR2 as ANQGSEA. The trim removed 7 bases at V and 4 bases at J, leaving 8 bases unmatched. The CDR3 spans 14 residues. CDR3 bases: TGCAGCGCAGGACAGGGACCCAGTAATGAAAAACTGTTTTTT. Residues: CSAGQGPSNEKLFF.

The V gene is TRBV29-1, the J gene TRBJ2-7, with 9 bases matching TRBD1. This CDR3 has 12 residues. CDR1 SQVTM and CDR2 ANQGSEA come from the germline V gene. J lost 5 bases, V lost 6 bases, and 5 bases had no gene match. The DNA of the CDR3 is TGCAGCGTCTCGACAGGGGGTAACGAGCAGTACTTC. Residues: CSVSTGGNEQYF.

The chain employs TRBV7-8 and TRBJ1-6, with D uncertain. Trimming stripped 2 bases from V and 2 bases from J, with 13 bases between. Looked up from germline, CDR1 is SGHVS and CDR2 is FQNEAQ. The length of the CDR3 is 17 residues. CDR3 nucleotide sequence: TGTGCCAGCAGCTTATATCAGGAAGTAACCTATAATTCACCCCTCCACTTT. This sequence encodes CASSLYQEVTYNSPLHF.

Turning to this clonotype: A much larger clone lies a single base off, so this may be a read error. This rearrangement joins TRBV7-9 to TRBJ1-4, with a possible D match to TRBD1 (5 bases). V was cut by 5 bases and J by 3 bases, with 13 bases left in between. The germline CDR1 and CDR2 sequences are SEHNR and FQNEAQ (reference sequence). The CDR3 length is 15 residues. The CDR3 spells CASSPLPGPNEKLFF. CDR3 bases: TGTGCCAGCAGCCCGCTTCCGGGACCTAATGAAAAACTGTTTTTT.

V usage is TRBV7-2 and J usage is TRBJ2-5; TRBD1 matches at 10 bases. Germline CDR1 reads SGHTA; CDR2 reads FQGNSA. The trim removed 6 bases at V and 6 bases at J, leaving 13 bases unmatched. This CDR3 region has 16 residues. The CDR3 sequence: CASRSSGTGEAKTQYF. The CDR3 DNA sequence: TGTGCCAGCAGATCCTCCGGGACAGGGGAGGCGAAGACCCAGTACTTC.

This clonotype was seen only a few times. The gene calls are TRBV19 and TRBJ1-5; tentative D call: TRBD1 (6 bases). Germline lookup yields CDR1 LNHDA and CDR2 SQIVND (reference sequence). The CDR3 consists of 15 residues. Trimming shortened V by 0 bases and J by 3 bases, and 9 bases separated the two germline ends. Here the CDR3 reads CASSIELGHNQPQHF. The CDR3 DNA is TGTGCCAGTAGTATAGAGTTGGGACACAATCAGCCCCAGCATTTT.

This clonotype was counted a single time. This rearrangement joins TRBV14 to TRBJ2-7; 7 bases are shared with TRBD1. Germline lookup yields CDR1 SGHDN and CDR2 FVKESK. V lost 2 bases and J lost 4; bases outside the gene matches: 8. This CDR3 spans 15 amino acids. The CDR3 sequence: CASSQRDSGAYEQYF. The CDR3 bases are TGTGCCAGCAGCCAACGGGACAGTGGTGCATACGAGCAGTACTTC.